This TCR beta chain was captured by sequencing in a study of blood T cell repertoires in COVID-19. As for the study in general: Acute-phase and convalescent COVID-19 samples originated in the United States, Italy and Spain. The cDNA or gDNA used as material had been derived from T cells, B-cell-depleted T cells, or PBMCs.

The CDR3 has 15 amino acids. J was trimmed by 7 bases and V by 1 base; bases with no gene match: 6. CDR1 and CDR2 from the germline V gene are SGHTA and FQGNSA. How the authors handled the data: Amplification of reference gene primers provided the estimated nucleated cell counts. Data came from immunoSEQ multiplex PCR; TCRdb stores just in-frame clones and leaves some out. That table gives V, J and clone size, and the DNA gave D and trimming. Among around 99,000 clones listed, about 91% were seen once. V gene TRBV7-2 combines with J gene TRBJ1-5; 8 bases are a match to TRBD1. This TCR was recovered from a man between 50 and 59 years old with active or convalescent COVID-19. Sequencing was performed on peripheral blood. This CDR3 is CASSLGGRGHQPQHF. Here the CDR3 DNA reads TGTGCCAGCAGCTTAGGCGGCAGGGGGCACCAGCCCCAGCATTTT.